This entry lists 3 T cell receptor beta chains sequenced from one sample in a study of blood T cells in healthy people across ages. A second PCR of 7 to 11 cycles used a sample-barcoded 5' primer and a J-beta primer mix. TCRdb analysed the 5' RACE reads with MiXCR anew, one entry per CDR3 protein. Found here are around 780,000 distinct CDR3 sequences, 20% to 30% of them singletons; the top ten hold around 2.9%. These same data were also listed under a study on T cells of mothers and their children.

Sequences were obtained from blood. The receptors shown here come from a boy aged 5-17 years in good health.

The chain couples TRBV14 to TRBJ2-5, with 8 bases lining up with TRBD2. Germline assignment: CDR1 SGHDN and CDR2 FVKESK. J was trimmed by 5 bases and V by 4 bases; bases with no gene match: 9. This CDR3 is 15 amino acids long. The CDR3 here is CASSRERGSSETQYF. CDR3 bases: TGTGCCAGCAGCCGCGAGCGGGGGAGCTCCGAGACCCAGTACTTC.

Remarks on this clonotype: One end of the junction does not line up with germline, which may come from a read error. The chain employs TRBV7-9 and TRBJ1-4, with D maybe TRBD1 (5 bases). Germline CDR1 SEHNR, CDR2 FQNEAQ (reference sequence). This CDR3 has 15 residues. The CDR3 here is CASSTGTLNNGKLFF. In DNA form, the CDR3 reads TGTGCCAGCAGCACCGGGACCCTGAATAATGGAAAACTGTTTTTT.

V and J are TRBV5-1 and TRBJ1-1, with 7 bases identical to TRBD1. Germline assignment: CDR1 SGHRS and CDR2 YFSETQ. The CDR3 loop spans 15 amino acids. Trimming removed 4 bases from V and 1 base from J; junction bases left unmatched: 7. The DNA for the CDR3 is TGCGCCAGCAGCCCCCGACAGGGATCGAACACTGAAGCTTTCTTT. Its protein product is CASSPRQGSNTEAFF.